This T cell receptor beta chain was retrieved from a study of T-cell reconstitution after alpha-beta-depleted transplantation in children. Unique molecular identifiers were used to barcode this TCRbeta library. TCRdb re-analysed the PCR reads in MiXCR, keeping a single row per CDR3 protein. The sample has roughly 500,000 distinct CDR3 sequences; about an eighth are singletons. The CDR3 is 14 amino acids. Trimming shortened V by 1 base and J by 7 bases, and 16 bases separated the two germline ends. Germline lookup yields CDR1 DFQATT and CDR2 SNEGSKA (reference sequence). This clonotype was seen at least ten times.

This specimen was PBMCs from the stem cell graft donor, taken from the stem cell graft. V and J are TRBV20-1 and TRBJ1-1; D possibly corresponds to TRBD1 (6 bases). The TCR sequence derives from a human donor who donated a stem cell graft to a child with combined immunodeficiency. DNA for the CDR3: TGCAGTGCTAGAGGGACAGTAGAAATCGGTGAAGCTTTCTTT. Its translation is CSARGTVEIGEAFF.